One and the same sample provided the 26 T cell receptor beta chains below, sequenced in a study of T cell responses to AZD1222 COVID-19 vaccine. Using immunoSEQ multiplex PCR, the repertoire was profiled, and TCRdb retains in-frame clones only, with some absent. The repertoire holds 170,000 or so clones, with about 85% as singletons. This material consisted of peripheral blood, taken on day 0 of AZD1222 vaccination. The receptors shown here come from an adult in good health.

V is TRBV27 and J is TRBJ1-1, with D perhaps TRBD1 (6 bases). The length of the CDR3 is 14 residues. CDR1 is MNHEY, CDR2 SMNVEV, per germline (reference sequence). V lost 11 bases and J 0 bases, leaving 16 bases between the germline ends. DNA for the CDR3: TGTGCCGCAGGTACAGGGTACATGAACACTGAAGCTTTCTTT. Translation: CAAGTGYMNTEAFF.

This CDR3 is CAWRGPGSSYNEQFF. Here the CDR3 DNA reads TGTGCCTGGAGGGGTCCAGGAAGCTCCTACAATGAGCAGTTCTTC. This chain links TRBV30 with TRBJ2-1; no reliable D call. The CDR3 totals 15 residues. V was cut by 3 bases and J by 0 bases, with 12 bases left in between. Germline CDR1 is GTSNPN and CDR2 is SVGIG (reference sequence).

The genes are TRBV11-2 and TRBJ2-7; D possibly corresponds to TRBD2 (5 bases). The V end was cut by 7 bases, the J end by 3 bases, with 16 bases between. Germline CDR1 reads SGHAT; CDR2 reads FQNNGV. This CDR3 comprises 14 residues. In DNA, the CDR3 is TGTGCCAGCACCGTAGGCGGGTCTCGCTACGAGCAGTACTTC. This sequence encodes CASTVGGSRYEQYF.

The J gene is TRBJ2-7, the V gene TRBV21-1; the table calls TRBD1, which could not be checked here. TRBV21-1 has pseudogene status. This CDR3 spans 16 amino acids. The chain's CDR3 is CASSDTSRDSSYEQYF. CDR3 DNA sequence: TGTGCCAGCAGCGACACGTCCCGGGACAGCTCCTACGAGCAGTACTTC.

The J gene is TRBJ2-3, the V gene TRBV5-5, with TRBD1 as a possible D gene (6 bases). CDR3 length equals 13 residues. Germline V gives CDR1 SGHKS, CDR2 YYEKEE (reference sequence). Trimming cost V 2 bases and J 5 bases, with 9 bases left between them. DNA for the CDR3: TGTGCCAGCAGCTTACAGGGTGGAGATACGCAGTATTTT. This translates into CASSLQGGDTQYF.

V usage is TRBV5-1 and J usage is TRBJ2-7; D call uncertain. Germline V gene data show CDR1 as SGHRS and CDR2 as YFSETQ. Between the trimmed V and J ends, which lost 7 bases and 5 bases, there was a span of 19 bases. The CDR3 extends over 14 amino acids. The chain's CDR3 is CASRPSPRSNEQYF. The CDR3 coding sequence is TGCGCCAGCCGACCAAGTCCTAGGAGCAACGAGCAGTACTTC. Drawing the rest from reference TRBV5-1 and TRBJ2-7, the complete variable domain is KAGVTQTPRYLIKTRGQQVTLSCSPISGHRSVSWYQQTPGQGLQFLFEYFSETQRNKGNFPGRFSGRQFSNSRSEMNVSTLELGDSALYLCASRPSPRSNEQYFGPGTRLTVT.

This clone has only a few counts. The chain carries TRBV27 and TRBJ1-1; TRBD1 agrees at 10 bases. This CDR3 spans 15 amino acids. Losses at the gene ends were 6 bases for V and 10 bases for J; bases not matched to a gene: 14. Germline loops: CDR1 MNHEY, CDR2 SMNVEV (reference sequence). CDR3: CASSNGTDRGRRAFF. The CDR3 region has the DNA TGTGCCAGCAGCAACGGCACCGACAGGGGGCGCAGAGCTTTCTTT.

The DNA for the CDR3 is TGTGCCAGCAGCAGACAGGGCTCTGGGGCCAACGTCCTGACTTTC. Its protein is CASSRQGSGANVLTF. The chain joins TRBV7-8 to TRBJ2-6; TRBD1 matches at 7 bases. CDR3 length: 15 residues. CDR1 is SGHVS, CDR2 FQNEAQ, per germline. V gave up 5 bases and J gave up 0 bases; unmatched junction bases: 1.

This clone was observed once. This chain links TRBV19 with TRBJ1-2, with D perhaps TRBD1 (6 bases). Trimming took 5 bases from V and 3 from J, leaving 16 bases between them. The CDR3 is 15 residues long. Looked up from germline, CDR1 is LNHDA and CDR2 is SQIVND (reference sequence). As DNA, the CDR3 is TGTGCCAGTAGTCCTCGGAACAGGGAGGACTATGGCTACACCTTC. Translating it yields CASSPRNREDYGYTF.

The chain has TRBV18 and TRBJ2-3; the D gene is possibly TRBD2 (6 bases). The CDR3 loop spans 16 amino acids. The germline V gene encodes CDR1 KGHSH and CDR2 LQKENI. V lost 2 bases to trimming and J lost 0 bases, with 12 bases between them. Here the CDR3 reads CASSPVLAASTDTQYF. The CDR3 DNA reads TGTGCCAGCTCACCAGTTTTAGCGGCTAGCACAGATACGCAGTATTTT.

This clone was seen a single time. The V gene is TRBV11-3, the J gene TRBJ1-2; 11 bases match TRBD1. The trim removed 5 bases at V and 8 bases at J, leaving 4 bases unmatched. The CDR3 loop spans 13 amino acids. Looked up from germline, CDR1 is SGHNT and CDR2 is YENEEA. Here the CDR3 reads CASSRTGGEGYTF. The CDR3 DNA sequence: TGTGCCAGCAGCCGGACAGGGGGCGAAGGCTACACCTTC.

This chain links TRBV19 with TRBJ1-1; 8 bases are shared with TRBD1. The CDR3 is made up of 15 amino acids. V was clipped by 4 bases and J by 4 bases; unmatched bases: 8. Germline V CDR1 and CDR2: LNHDA, SQIVND (reference sequence). CDR3 in DNA: TGTGCCAGTAGTACCTTCGGACAGGGTCGCACTGAAGCTTTCTTT. This codes for CASSTFGQGRTEAFF.

The chain couples TRBV11-2 to TRBJ1-1; the D is unclear. Trimming left V 5 bases short and J 1 base short, with 14 bases between. The CDR3 runs 15 residues. CDR1 and CDR2 (germline): SGHAT, FQNNGV. CDR3 sequence reads: CASSGERHKNTEAFF. For the CDR3, the DNA is TGTGCCAGCAGCGGTGAGAGACACAAGAACACTGAAGCTTTCTTT.

CDR3 protein: CASSRSSGPQHF. The CDR3 nucleotides read TGTGCCAGCAGCAGGAGCTCTGGGCCCCAGCATTTT. The rearrangement joins TRBV7-8 to TRBJ1-5; D not certain. Germline lookup yields CDR1 SGHVS and CDR2 FQNEAQ. Trimming stripped 5 bases from V and 9 bases from J, with 11 bases between. The CDR3 is 12 amino acids.

V gene TRBV5-1 combines with J gene TRBJ2-7; no firm D call. The germline V gene encodes CDR1 SGHRS and CDR2 YFSETQ. The CDR3 loop spans 13 amino acids. The germline V and J ends were trimmed by 0 bases and 3 bases, with 7 bases remaining between them. CDR3: CASSLVADYEQYF. DNA of the CDR3: TGCGCCAGCAGCTTGGTGGCCGACTACGAGCAGTACTTC.

J is TRBJ2-4 and V is TRBV19; D gene ambiguous. Germline CDR1 reads LNHDA; CDR2 reads SQIVND (reference sequence). V was shortened by 3 bases and J by 8 bases, with 11 bases between the two germline ends. This CDR3 has 13 amino acids. CDR3 nucleotides: TGTGCCAGTAGTATGACCAGGTGGGACATTCAGTACTTC. It translates to CASSMTRWDIQYF.

This chain connects TRBV7-3 to TRBJ2-1; no definite D call. The CDR3 covers 16 residues. V was cut by 1 base and J by 0 bases, with 10 bases left in between. Germline assignment: CDR1 SGHTA and CDR2 FQGTGA. In DNA, the CDR3 is TGTGCCAGCAGCTTAAATTGGGATAGCTCCTACAATGAGCAGTTCTTC. Protein product: CASSLNWDSSYNEQFF.

V and J are TRBV19 and TRBJ2-7; TRBD1 aligns across 7 bases. The germline CDR1 and CDR2 sequences are LNHDA and SQIVND (reference sequence). V lost 4 bases, J lost 2 bases, and 8 bases stayed unmatched. The length of the CDR3 is 15 residues. The CDR3 loop is CASSNRDRPPYEQYF. In DNA, the CDR3 is TGTGCCAGTAGTAATCGGGACAGACCACCCTACGAGCAGTACTTC.

This clone occurred once. The V call is TRBV20-1, the J call TRBJ2-1; D is undetermined. The CDR3 loop spans 11 amino acids. Germline lookup yields CDR1 DFQATT and CDR2 SNEGSKA (reference sequence). Trimming pared 6 bases from V and 7 bases from J, leaving 10 bases between. The CDR3 spells CSARKGNEQFF. The DNA of the CDR3 is TGCAGTGCGAGGAAGGGTAATGAGCAGTTCTTC.

The rearrangement joins TRBV4-2 to TRBJ2-7; D is undetermined. From germline, CDR1 is LGHNA and CDR2 YNFKEQ. This CDR3 has 16 amino acids. Trimming removed 0 bases from V and 0 bases from J, with 12 bases in between. CDR3 sequence: CASSQEARQSSYEQYF. CDR3 nucleotides: TGTGCCAGCAGCCAAGAGGCGCGGCAGAGCTCCTACGAGCAGTACTTC.

The chain is built from TRBV7-8 and TRBJ2-7; 9 nucleotides match TRBD2. CDR1 and CDR2 from the germline V gene are SGHVS and FQNEAQ. The CDR3 is 15 residues long. The junction had 4 bases not matched to a gene; V was cut back by 3 bases and J by 1 base. The CDR3, as DNA: TGTGCCAGCAGCTTTGGGACTAGCAGGTCCTACGAGCAGTACTTC. Protein: CASSFGTSRSYEQYF.

The chain employs TRBV11-2 and TRBJ2-1; D is possibly TRBD1 (6 bases). V lost 10 bases and J 7 bases, leaving 17 bases between the germline ends. The CDR3 is 13 residues long. Germline loops: CDR1 SGHAT, CDR2 FQNNGV. This chain's CDR3 is CATSQGTVNEQFF. The DNA for the CDR3 is TGTGCCACCTCGCAGGGGACGGTAAATGAGCAGTTCTTC.

The rearrangement uses TRBV11-2 and TRBJ2-3, with D perhaps matching TRBD2 (7 bases). This CDR3 region has 16 residues. Trimming took off 5 bases at V and 0 bases at J, with 15 bases between the two ends. Germline V gene lookup returns CDR1 SGHAT and CDR2 FQNNGV. This chain's CDR3 is CASSHGGLASTDTQYF. DNA for the CDR3: TGTGCCAGCAGCCACGGGGGGCTAGCGAGCACAGATACGCAGTATTTT.

The V call is TRBV7-2, the J call TRBJ2-7; TRBD1 might be the D (6 bases). The CDR3 consists of 17 residues. Trimming left V 1 base short and J 4 bases short, with 20 bases between. Per the germline V gene, CDR1 is SGHTA and CDR2 is FQGNSA. CDR3 nucleotides: TGTGCCAGCAGCTTAGGGGGACATATAGCCTCCGGGTACGAGCAGTACTTC. Residues: CASSLGGHIASGYEQYF.

The genes are TRBV18 and TRBJ2-7; a possible D gene is TRBD2 (5 bases). Germline loops: CDR1 KGHSH, CDR2 LQKENI. V lost 3 bases and J lost 6, with 21 bases in between. CDR3 length equals 16 residues. Written as DNA, the CDR3 is TGTGCCAGCTCACCCACCTCGAATGGAGGTCTGAGCGAGCAGTACTTC. Translation: CASSPTSNGGLSEQYF. The whole variable domain, remainder taken from reference TRBV18 and TRBJ2-7, is NAGVMQNPRHLVRRRGQEARLRCSPMKGHSHVYWYRQLPEEGLKFMVYLQKENIIDESGMPKERFSAEFPKEGPSILRIQQVVRGDSAAYFCASSPTSNGGLSEQYFGPGTRLTVT.

The chain combines TRBV3-1 (or the pseudogene TRBV3-2) with TRBJ2-5, with TRBD2 matching over 14 bases. The CDR3 spans 18 residues. Unmatched junction bases numbered 10, after V lost 3 bases and J lost 4 bases. CDR1 and CDR2 from the germline V gene are LGHDT and YNNKEL (reference sequence). In nucleotides, the CDR3 is TGTGCCAGCAGCCAGGCCGGACTAGCGGGAGGAGGAGGAGAGACCCAGTACTTC. Translating it yields CASSQAGLAGGGGETQYF.